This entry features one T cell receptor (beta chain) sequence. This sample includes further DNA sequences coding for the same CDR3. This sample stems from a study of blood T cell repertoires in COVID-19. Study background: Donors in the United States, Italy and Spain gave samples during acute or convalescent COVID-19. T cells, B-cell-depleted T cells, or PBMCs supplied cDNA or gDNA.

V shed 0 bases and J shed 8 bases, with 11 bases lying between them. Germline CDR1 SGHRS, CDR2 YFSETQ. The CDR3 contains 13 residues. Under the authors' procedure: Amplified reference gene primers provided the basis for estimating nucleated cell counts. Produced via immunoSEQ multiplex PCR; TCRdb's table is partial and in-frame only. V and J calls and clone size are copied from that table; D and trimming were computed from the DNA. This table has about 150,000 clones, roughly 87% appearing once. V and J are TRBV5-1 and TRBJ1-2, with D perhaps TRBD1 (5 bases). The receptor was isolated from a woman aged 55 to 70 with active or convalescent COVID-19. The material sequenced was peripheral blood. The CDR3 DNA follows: TGCGCCAGCAGCTTGGGGCAGGGTAACGGCTACACCTTC. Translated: CASSLGQGNGYTF.